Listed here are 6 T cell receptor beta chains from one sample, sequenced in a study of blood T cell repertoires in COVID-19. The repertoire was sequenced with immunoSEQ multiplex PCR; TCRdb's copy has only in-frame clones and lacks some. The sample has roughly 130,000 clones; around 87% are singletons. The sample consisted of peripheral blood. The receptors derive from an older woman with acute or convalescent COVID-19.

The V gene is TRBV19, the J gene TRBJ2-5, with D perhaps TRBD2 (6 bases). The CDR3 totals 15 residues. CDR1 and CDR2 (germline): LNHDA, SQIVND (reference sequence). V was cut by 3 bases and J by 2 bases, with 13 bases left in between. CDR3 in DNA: TGTGCCAGTAGTATCAGGGTCGGGAGACAAGAGACCCAGTACTTC. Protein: CASSIRVGRQETQYF. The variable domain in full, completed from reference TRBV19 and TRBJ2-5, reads DGGITQSPKYLFRKEGQNVTLSCEQNLNHDAMYWYRQDPGQGLRLIYYSQIVNDFQKGDIAEGYSVSREKKESFPLTVTSAQKNPTAFYLCASSIRVGRQETQYFGPGTRLLVL.

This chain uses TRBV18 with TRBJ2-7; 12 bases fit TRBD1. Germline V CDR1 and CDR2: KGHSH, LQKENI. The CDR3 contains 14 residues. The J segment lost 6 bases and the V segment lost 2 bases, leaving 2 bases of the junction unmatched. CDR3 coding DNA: TGTGCCAGCTCACCATGGGACAGGGGGCCCGAGCAGTACTTC. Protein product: CASSPWDRGPEQYF.

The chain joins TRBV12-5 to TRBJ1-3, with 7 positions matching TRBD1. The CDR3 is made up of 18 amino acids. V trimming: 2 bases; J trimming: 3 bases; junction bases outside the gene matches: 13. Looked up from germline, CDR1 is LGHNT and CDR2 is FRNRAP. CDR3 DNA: TGTGCTAGTGGTTTGACCCTGGACAGGTCAACGTTTGGAAACACCATATATTTT. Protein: CASGLTLDRSTFGNTIYF.

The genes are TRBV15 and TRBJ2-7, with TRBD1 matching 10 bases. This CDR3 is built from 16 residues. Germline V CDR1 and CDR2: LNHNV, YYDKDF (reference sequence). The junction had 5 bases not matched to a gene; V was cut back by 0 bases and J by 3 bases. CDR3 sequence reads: CATSRDQTGGGYEQYF. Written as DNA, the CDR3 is TGTGCCACCAGCAGAGATCAGACAGGGGGCGGCTACGAGCAGTACTTC.

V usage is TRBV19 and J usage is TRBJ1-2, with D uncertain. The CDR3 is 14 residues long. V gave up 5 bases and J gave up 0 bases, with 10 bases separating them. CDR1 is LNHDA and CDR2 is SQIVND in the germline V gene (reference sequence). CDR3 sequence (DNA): TGTGCCAGTAGTCCCGCAAGCTCTAACTATGGCTACACCTTC. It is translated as CASSPASSNYGYTF.

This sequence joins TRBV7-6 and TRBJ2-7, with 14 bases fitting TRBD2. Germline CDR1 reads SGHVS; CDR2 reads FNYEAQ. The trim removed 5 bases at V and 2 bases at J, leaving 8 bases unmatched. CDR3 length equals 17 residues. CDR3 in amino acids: CASSLGTSGSLTYEQYF. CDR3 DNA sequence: TGTGCCAGCAGCCTCGGGACTAGCGGGAGTTTGACCTACGAGCAGTACTTC. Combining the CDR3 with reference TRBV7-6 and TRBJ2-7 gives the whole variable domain GAGVSQSPRYKVTKRGQDVALRCDPISGHVSLYWYRQALGQGPEFLTYFNYEAQQDKSGLPNDRFSAERPEGSISTLTIQRTEQRDSAMYRCASSLGTSGSLTYEQYFGPGTRLTVT.